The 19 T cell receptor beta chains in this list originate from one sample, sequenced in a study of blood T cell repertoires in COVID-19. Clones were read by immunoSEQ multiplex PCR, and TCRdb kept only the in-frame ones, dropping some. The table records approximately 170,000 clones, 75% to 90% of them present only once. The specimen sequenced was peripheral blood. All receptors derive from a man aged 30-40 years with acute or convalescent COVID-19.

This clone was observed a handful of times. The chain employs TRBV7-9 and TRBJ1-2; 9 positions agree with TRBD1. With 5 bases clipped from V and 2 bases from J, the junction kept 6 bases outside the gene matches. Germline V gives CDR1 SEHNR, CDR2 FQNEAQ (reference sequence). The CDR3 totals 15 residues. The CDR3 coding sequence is TGTGCCAGCAGCGATTACAGGGGGCAAAACTATGGCTACACCTTC. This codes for CASSDYRGQNYGYTF.

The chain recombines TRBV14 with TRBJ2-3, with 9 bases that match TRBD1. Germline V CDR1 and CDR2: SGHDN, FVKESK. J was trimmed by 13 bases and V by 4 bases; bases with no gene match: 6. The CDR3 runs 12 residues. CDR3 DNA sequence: TGTGCCAGCAGCCTTGGACAGGGGTTGAAGTATTTT. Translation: CASSLGQGLKYF.

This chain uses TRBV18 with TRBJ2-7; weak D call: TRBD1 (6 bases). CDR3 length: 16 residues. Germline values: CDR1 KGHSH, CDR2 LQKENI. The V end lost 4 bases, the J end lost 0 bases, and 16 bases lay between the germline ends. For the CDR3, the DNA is TGTGCCAGCTCACAACAGAAGGACAGAAGCTCCTACGAGCAGTACTTC. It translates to CASSQQKDRSSYEQYF. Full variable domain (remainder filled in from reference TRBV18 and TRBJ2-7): NAGVMQNPRHLVRRRGQEARLRCSPMKGHSHVYWYRQLPEEGLKFMVYLQKENIIDESGMPKERFSAEFPKEGPSILRIQQVVRGDSAAYFCASSQQKDRSSYEQYFGPGTRLTVT.

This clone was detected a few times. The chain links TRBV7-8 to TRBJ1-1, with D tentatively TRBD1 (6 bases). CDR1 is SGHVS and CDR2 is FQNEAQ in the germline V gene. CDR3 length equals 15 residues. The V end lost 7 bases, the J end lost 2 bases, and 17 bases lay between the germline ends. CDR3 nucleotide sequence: TGTGCCAGCACCGAATACGGGACAAGCAACACTGAAGCTTTCTTT. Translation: CASTEYGTSNTEAFF. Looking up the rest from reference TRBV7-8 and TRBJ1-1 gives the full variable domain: GAGVSQSPRYKVAKRGQDVALRCDPISGHVSLFWYQQALGQGPEFLTYFQNEAQLDKSGLPSDRFFAERPEGSVSTLKIQRTQQEDSAVYLCASTEYGTSNTEAFFGQGTRLTVV.

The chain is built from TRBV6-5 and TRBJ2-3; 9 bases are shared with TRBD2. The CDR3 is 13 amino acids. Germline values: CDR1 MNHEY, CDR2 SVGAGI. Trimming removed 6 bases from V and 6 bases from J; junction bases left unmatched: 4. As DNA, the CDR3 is TGTGCCAGCAGGCCGAGCGGGAGGGATACGCAGTATTTT. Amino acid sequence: CASRPSGRDTQYF.

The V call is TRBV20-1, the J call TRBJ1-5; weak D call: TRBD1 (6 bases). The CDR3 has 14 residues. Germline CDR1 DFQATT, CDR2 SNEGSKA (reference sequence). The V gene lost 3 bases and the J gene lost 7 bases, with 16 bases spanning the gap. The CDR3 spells CSASGTGKVQPQHF. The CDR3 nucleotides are TGCAGTGCTAGTGGAACAGGGAAGGTCCAGCCCCAGCATTTT.

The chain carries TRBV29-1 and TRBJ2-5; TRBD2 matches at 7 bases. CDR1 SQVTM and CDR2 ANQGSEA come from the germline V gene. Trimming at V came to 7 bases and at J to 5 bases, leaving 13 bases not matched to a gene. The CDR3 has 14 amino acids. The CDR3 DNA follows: TGCAGCGGCATGGGACTATCTGGGTGGGAGACCCAGTACTTC. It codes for CSGMGLSGWETQYF.

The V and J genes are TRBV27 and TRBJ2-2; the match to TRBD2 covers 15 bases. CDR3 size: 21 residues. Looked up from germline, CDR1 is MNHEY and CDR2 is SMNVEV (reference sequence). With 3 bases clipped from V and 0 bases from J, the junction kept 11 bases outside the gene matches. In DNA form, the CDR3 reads TGTGCCAGCAGTTTCCCAACCCTCGGGACTAGCGGGAGGCCGAACACCGGGGAGCTGTTTTTT. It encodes CASSFPTLGTSGRPNTGELFF.

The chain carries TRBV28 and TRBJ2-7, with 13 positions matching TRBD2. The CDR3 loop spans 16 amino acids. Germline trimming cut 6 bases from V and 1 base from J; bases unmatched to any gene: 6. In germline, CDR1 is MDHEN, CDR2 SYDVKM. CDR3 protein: CASREQGLAGSYEQYF. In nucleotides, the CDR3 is TGTGCCAGCAGAGAACAGGGACTAGCGGGATCCTACGAGCAGTACTTC.

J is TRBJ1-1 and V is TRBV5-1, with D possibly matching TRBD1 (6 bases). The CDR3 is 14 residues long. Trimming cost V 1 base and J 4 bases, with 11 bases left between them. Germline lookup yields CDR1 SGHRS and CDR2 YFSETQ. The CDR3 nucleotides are TGCGCCAGCAGCTTGTGGGGGCCCGGCACTGAAGCTTTCTTT. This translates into CASSLWGPGTEAFF.

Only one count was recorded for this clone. The CDR3 DNA follows: TGTGCCAGCCGCGACGGGGAGCTGTTTTTT. Residues: CASRDGELFF. The J gene is TRBJ2-2, the V gene TRBV28; D gene unclear. Per the germline V gene, CDR1 is MDHEN and CDR2 is SYDVKM. Trimming shortened V by 8 bases and J by 7 bases, and 5 bases separated the two germline ends. The CDR3 consists of 10 residues.

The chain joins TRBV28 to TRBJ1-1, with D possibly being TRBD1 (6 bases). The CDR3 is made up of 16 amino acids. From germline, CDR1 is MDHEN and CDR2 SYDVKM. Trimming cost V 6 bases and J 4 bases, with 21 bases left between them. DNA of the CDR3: TGTGCCAGCAGCCAATCTCCTGGGGGAGGGGGCACTGAAGCTTTCTTT. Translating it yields CASSQSPGGGGTEAFF.

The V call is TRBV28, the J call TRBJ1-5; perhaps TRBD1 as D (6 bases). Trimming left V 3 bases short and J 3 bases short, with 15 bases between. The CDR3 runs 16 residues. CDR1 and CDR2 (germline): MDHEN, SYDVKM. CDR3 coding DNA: TGTGCCAGCAGTTTGTTCGGGGGGCCCTACAATCAGCCCCAGCATTTT. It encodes CASSLFGGPYNQPQHF.

The CDR3: CASNVRGTGELFF. The CDR3 region has the DNA TGCGCCAGCAATGTCAGGGGCACCGGGGAGCTGTTTTTT. The chain joins TRBV10-2 to TRBJ2-2; possible D gene TRBD1, 6 bases. The germline V gene encodes CDR1 WSHSY and CDR2 SAAADI. The CDR3 runs 13 residues. V lost 7 bases and J lost 4, with 10 bases in between.

This CDR3 reads CASGDRYNTQYF. CDR3 in DNA: TGTGCCAGCGGAGACAGATATAATACGCAGTATTTT. The chain links TRBV28 to TRBJ2-3; a possible D gene is TRBD1 (5 bases). The CDR3 contains 12 residues. V lost 8 bases to trimming and J lost 7 bases, with 13 bases between them. Per the germline V gene, CDR1 is MDHEN and CDR2 is SYDVKM.

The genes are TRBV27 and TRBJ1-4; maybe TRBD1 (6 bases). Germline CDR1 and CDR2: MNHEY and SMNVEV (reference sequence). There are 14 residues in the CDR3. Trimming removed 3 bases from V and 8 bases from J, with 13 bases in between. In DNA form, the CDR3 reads TGTGCCAGCAGTTTTGGGGGCGGAGTAGAAAAACTGTTTTTT. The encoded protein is CASSFGGGVEKLFF.

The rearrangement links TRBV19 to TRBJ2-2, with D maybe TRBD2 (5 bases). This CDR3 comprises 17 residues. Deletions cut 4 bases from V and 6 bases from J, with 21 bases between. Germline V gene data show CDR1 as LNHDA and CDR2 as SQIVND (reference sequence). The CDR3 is CASSRRVVGLEAGELFF. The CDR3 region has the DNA TGTGCCAGTAGTAGAAGGGTTGTAGGATTGGAGGCCGGGGAGCTGTTTTTT.

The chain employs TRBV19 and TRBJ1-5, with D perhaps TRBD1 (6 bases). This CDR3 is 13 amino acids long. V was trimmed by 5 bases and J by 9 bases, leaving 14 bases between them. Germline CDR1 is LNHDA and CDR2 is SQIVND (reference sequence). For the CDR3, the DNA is TGTGCCAGTAGTCCCGAGCGAGGGGGGCCCCAGCATTTT. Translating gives CASSPERGGPQHF.

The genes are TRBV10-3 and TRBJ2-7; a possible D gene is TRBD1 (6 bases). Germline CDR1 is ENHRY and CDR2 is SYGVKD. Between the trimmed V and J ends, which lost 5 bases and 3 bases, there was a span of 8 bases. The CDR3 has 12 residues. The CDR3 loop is CAISQQGYEQYF. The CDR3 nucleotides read TGTGCCATCAGTCAACAGGGCTACGAGCAGTACTTC.